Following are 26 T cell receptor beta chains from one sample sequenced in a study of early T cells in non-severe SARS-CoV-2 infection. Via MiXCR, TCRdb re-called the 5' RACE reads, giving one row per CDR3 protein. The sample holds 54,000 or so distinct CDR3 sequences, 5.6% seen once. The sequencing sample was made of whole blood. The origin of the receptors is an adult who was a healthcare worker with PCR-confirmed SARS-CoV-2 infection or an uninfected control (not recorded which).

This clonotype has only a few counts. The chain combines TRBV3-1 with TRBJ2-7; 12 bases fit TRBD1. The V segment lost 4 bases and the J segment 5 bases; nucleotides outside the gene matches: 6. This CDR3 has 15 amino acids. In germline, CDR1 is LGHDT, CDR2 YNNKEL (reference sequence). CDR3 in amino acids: CASSRGTGGNHEQYF. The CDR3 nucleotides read TGTGCCAGCAGCCGAGGGACAGGGGGCAATCACGAGCAGTACTTC.

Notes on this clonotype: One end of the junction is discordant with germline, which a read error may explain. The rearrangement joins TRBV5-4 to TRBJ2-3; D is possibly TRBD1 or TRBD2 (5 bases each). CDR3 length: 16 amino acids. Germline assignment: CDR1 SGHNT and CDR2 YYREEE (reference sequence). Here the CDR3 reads CVSSTGAASSTDTQYF. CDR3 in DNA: TGTGTCAGCAGCACCGGGGCAGCATCCAGCACAGATACGCAGTATTTT.

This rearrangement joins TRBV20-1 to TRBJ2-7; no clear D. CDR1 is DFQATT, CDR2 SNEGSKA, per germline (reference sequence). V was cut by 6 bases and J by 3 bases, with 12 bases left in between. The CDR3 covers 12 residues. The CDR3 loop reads CSAPKGNYEQYF. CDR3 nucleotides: TGCAGTGCCCCGAAGGGTAACTACGAGCAGTACTTC.

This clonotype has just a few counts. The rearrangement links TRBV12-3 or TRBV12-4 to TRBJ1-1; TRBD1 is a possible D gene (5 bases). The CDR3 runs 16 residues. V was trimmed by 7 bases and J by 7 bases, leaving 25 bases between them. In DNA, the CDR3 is TGTGCCAGCACCCCCCGGTCCAGGCTCACCCAGGGTGAAGCTTTCTTT. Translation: CASTPRSRLTQGEAFF.

The CDR3 reads CASSYVTSGSGELFF. The CDR3 nucleotides are TGTGCCAGCAGTTACGTGACTAGCGGGTCCGGGGAGCTGTTTTTT. The V gene is TRBV6-5, the J gene TRBJ2-2; 10 positions match TRBD2. The junction had 3 bases not matched to a gene; V was cut back by 2 bases and J by 6 bases. The germline CDR1 and CDR2 sequences are MNHEY and SVGAGI. This CDR3 spans 15 amino acids.

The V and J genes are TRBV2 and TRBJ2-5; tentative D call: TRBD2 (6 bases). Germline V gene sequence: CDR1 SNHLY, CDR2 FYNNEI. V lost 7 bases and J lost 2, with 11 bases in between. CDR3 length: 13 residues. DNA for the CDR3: TGTGCCAGCAATACGGGACTGCAAGAGACCCAGTACTTC. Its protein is CASNTGLQETQYF. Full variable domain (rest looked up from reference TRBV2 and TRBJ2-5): EPEVTQTPSHQVTQMGQEVILRCVPISNHLYFYWYRQILGQKVEFLVSFYNNEISEKSEIFDDQFSVERPDGSNFTLKIRSTKLEDSAMYFCASNTGLQETQYFGPGTRLLVL.

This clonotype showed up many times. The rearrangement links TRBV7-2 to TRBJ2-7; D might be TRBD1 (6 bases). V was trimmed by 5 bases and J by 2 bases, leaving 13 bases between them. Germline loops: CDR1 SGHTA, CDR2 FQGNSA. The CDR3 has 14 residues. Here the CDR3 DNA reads TGTGCCAGCAGCCCACCTTGGGGGCCCTACGAGCAGTACTTC. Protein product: CASSPPWGPYEQYF.

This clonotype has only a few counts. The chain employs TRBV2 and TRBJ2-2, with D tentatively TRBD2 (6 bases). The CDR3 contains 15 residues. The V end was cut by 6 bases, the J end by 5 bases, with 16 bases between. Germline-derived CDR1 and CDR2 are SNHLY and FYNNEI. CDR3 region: CASRTTGVRTGELFF. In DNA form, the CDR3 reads TGTGCCAGCAGGACGACGGGAGTACGTACCGGGGAGCTGTTTTTT.

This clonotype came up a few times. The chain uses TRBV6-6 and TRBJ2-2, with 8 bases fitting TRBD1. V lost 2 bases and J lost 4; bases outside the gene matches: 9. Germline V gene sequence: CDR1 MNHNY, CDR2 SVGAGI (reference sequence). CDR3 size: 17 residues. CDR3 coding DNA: TGTGCCAGCAGTTACCCTGGACAGGGTGGGGGCACCGGGGAGCTGTTTTTT. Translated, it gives CASSYPGQGGGTGELFF.

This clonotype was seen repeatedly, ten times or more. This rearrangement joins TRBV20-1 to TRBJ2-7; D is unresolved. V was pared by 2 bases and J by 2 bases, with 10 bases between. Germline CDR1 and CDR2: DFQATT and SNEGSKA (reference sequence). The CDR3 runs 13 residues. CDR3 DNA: TGCAGTGCTAGATTCGTCTCCACCTACGAGCAGTACTTC. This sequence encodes CSARFVSTYEQYF.

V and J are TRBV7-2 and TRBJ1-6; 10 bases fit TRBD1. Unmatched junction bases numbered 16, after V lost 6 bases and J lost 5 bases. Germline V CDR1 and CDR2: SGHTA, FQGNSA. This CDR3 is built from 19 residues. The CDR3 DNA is TGTGCCAGCAGGGTCGTGACAGGGGGCGTGAAGGGTAATAATTCACCCCTCCACTTT. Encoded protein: CASRVVTGGVKGNNSPLHF. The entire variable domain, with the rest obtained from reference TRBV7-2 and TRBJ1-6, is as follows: GAGVSQSPSNKVTEKGKDVELRCDPISGHTALYWYRQSLGQGLEFLIYFQGNSAPDKSGLPSDRFSAERTGGSVSTLTIQRTQQEDSAVYLCASRVVTGGVKGNNSPLHFGNGTRLTVT.

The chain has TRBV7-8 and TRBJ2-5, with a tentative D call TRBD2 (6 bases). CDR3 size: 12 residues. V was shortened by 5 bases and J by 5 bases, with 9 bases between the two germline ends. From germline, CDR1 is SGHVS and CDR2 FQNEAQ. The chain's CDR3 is CASSAGRETQYF. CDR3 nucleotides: TGTGCCAGCAGCGCTGGGAGGGAGACCCAGTACTTC.

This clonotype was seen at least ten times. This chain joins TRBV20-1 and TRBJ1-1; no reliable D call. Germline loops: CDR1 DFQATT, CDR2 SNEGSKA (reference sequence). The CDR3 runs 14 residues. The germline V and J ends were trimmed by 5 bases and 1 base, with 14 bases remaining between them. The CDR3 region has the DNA TGCAGTGCTTCGATTCTAACCGGGAACACTGAAGCTTTCTTT. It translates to CSASILTGNTEAFF.

CDR3 amino acids: CASSDSSGYTF. The CDR3 bases are TGTGCCAGCAGTGACTCAAGTGGCTACACCTTC. J is TRBJ1-2 and V is TRBV6-4; D is ambiguous. This CDR3 is 11 amino acids long. CDR1 and CDR2 from the germline V gene are MRHNA and SNTAGT. Trimming pared 0 bases from V and 7 bases from J, leaving 3 bases between.

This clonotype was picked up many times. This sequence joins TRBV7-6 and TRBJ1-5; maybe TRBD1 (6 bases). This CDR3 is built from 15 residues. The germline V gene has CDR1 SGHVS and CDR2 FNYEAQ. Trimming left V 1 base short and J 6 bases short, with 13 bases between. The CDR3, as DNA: TGTGCCAGCAGCTTAGAACGGGGGGCCGGTCAGCCCCAGCATTTT. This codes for CASSLERGAGQPQHF.

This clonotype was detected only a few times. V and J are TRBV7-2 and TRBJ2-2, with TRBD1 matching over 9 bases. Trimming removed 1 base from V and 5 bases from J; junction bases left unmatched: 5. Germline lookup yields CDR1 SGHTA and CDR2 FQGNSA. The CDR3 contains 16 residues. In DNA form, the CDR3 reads TGTGCCAGCAGCTTAGGGTACAGGGGGCGAACCGGGGAGCTGTTTTTT. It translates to CASSLGYRGRTGELFF.

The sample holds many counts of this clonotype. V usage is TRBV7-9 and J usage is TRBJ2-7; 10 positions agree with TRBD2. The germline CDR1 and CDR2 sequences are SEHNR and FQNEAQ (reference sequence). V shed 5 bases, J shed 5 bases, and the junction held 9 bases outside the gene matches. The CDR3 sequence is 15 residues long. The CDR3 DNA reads TGTGCCAGCAGCCCCGGACTAGCGGTACCTCACGAGCAGTACTTC. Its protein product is CASSPGLAVPHEQYF.

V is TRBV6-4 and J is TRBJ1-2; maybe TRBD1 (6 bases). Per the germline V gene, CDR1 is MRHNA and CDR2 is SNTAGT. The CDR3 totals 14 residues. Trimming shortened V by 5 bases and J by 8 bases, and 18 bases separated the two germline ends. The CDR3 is CASSPGTMARGYTF. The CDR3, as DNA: TGTGCCAGCAGTCCCGGGACAATGGCGCGAGGCTACACCTTC.

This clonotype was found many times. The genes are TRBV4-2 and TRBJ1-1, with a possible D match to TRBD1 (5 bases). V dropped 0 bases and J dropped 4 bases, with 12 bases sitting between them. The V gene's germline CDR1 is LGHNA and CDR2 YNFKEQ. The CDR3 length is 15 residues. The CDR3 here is CASSQEEGTGTEAFF. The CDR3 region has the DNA TGTGCCAGCAGCCAAGAAGAGGGGACGGGCACTGAAGCTTTCTTT.

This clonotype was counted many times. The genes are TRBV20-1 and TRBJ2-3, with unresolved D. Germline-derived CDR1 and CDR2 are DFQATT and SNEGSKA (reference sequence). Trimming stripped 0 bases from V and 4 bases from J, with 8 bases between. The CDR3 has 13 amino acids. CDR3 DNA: TGCAGTGCTAGAGAAGGGATAGCAGATACGCAGTATTTT. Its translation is CSAREGIADTQYF.

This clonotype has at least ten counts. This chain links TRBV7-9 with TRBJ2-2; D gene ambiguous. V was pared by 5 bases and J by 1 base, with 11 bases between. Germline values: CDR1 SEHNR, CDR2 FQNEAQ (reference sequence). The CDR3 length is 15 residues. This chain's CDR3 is CASSLRQMNTGELFF. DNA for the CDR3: TGTGCCAGCAGCCTGCGACAAATGAACACCGGGGAGCTGTTTTTT.

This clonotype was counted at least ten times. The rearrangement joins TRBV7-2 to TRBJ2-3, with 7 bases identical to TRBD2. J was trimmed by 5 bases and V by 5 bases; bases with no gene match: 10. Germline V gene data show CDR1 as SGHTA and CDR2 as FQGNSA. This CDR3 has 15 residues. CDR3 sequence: CASSIERGRKDTQYF. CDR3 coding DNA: TGTGCCAGCAGCATAGAGCGGGGCCGGAAAGATACGCAGTATTTT.

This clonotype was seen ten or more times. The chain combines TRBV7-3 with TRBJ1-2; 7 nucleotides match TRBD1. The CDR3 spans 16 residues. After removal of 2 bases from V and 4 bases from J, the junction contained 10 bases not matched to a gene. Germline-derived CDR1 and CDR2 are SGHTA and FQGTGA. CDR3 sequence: CASSLVPGQSPYGYTF. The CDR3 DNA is TGTGCCAGCAGCTTAGTCCCGGGACAGTCACCCTATGGCTACACCTTC.

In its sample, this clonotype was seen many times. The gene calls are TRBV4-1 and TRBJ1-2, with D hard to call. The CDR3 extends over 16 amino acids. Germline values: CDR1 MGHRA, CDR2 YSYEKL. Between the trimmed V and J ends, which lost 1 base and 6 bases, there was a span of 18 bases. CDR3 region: CASSQANWAGGDGYTF. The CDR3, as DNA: TGCGCCAGCAGCCAAGCAAATTGGGCAGGCGGAGATGGCTACACCTTC.

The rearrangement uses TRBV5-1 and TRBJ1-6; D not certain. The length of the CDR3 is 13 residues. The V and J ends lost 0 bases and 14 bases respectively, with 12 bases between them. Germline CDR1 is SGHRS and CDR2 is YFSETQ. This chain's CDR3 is CASSLGEAHTLHF. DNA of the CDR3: TGCGCCAGCAGCTTGGGTGAGGCTCACACCCTCCACTTT.

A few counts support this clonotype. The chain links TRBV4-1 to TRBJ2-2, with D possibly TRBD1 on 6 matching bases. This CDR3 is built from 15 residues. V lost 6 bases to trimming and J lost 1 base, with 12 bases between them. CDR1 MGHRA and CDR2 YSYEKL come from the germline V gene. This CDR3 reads CASRLMDRNTGELFF. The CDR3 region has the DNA TGCGCCAGCAGGTTAATGGACAGGAACACCGGGGAGCTGTTTTTT.